The clone carrying this T cell receptor (beta chain) was detected ten times or more. The CDR3 is made up of 14 amino acids. The V and J ends lost 5 bases and 1 base respectively, with 11 bases between them. CDR1 SEHNR and CDR2 FQNEAQ come from the germline V gene (reference sequence). The sample comes from a study of response to subunit inactivated influenza vaccine. TCRdb re-analysed the RT-PCR reads in MiXCR, keeping a single row per CDR3 protein. This table has approximately 500,000 distinct CDR3 sequences, approximately 14% appearing once. This TCR derives from a man between 45 and 60 years old who received an inactivated influenza vaccine. The specimen comprised PBMCs from blood, sampled about 11 days after vaccination. The rearrangement links TRBV7-9 to TRBJ2-5; D ambiguous. CDR3 coding DNA: TGTGCCAGCAGCCCCGGCCACCCCCAAGAGACCCAGTACTTC. It is translated as CASSPGHPQETQYF.